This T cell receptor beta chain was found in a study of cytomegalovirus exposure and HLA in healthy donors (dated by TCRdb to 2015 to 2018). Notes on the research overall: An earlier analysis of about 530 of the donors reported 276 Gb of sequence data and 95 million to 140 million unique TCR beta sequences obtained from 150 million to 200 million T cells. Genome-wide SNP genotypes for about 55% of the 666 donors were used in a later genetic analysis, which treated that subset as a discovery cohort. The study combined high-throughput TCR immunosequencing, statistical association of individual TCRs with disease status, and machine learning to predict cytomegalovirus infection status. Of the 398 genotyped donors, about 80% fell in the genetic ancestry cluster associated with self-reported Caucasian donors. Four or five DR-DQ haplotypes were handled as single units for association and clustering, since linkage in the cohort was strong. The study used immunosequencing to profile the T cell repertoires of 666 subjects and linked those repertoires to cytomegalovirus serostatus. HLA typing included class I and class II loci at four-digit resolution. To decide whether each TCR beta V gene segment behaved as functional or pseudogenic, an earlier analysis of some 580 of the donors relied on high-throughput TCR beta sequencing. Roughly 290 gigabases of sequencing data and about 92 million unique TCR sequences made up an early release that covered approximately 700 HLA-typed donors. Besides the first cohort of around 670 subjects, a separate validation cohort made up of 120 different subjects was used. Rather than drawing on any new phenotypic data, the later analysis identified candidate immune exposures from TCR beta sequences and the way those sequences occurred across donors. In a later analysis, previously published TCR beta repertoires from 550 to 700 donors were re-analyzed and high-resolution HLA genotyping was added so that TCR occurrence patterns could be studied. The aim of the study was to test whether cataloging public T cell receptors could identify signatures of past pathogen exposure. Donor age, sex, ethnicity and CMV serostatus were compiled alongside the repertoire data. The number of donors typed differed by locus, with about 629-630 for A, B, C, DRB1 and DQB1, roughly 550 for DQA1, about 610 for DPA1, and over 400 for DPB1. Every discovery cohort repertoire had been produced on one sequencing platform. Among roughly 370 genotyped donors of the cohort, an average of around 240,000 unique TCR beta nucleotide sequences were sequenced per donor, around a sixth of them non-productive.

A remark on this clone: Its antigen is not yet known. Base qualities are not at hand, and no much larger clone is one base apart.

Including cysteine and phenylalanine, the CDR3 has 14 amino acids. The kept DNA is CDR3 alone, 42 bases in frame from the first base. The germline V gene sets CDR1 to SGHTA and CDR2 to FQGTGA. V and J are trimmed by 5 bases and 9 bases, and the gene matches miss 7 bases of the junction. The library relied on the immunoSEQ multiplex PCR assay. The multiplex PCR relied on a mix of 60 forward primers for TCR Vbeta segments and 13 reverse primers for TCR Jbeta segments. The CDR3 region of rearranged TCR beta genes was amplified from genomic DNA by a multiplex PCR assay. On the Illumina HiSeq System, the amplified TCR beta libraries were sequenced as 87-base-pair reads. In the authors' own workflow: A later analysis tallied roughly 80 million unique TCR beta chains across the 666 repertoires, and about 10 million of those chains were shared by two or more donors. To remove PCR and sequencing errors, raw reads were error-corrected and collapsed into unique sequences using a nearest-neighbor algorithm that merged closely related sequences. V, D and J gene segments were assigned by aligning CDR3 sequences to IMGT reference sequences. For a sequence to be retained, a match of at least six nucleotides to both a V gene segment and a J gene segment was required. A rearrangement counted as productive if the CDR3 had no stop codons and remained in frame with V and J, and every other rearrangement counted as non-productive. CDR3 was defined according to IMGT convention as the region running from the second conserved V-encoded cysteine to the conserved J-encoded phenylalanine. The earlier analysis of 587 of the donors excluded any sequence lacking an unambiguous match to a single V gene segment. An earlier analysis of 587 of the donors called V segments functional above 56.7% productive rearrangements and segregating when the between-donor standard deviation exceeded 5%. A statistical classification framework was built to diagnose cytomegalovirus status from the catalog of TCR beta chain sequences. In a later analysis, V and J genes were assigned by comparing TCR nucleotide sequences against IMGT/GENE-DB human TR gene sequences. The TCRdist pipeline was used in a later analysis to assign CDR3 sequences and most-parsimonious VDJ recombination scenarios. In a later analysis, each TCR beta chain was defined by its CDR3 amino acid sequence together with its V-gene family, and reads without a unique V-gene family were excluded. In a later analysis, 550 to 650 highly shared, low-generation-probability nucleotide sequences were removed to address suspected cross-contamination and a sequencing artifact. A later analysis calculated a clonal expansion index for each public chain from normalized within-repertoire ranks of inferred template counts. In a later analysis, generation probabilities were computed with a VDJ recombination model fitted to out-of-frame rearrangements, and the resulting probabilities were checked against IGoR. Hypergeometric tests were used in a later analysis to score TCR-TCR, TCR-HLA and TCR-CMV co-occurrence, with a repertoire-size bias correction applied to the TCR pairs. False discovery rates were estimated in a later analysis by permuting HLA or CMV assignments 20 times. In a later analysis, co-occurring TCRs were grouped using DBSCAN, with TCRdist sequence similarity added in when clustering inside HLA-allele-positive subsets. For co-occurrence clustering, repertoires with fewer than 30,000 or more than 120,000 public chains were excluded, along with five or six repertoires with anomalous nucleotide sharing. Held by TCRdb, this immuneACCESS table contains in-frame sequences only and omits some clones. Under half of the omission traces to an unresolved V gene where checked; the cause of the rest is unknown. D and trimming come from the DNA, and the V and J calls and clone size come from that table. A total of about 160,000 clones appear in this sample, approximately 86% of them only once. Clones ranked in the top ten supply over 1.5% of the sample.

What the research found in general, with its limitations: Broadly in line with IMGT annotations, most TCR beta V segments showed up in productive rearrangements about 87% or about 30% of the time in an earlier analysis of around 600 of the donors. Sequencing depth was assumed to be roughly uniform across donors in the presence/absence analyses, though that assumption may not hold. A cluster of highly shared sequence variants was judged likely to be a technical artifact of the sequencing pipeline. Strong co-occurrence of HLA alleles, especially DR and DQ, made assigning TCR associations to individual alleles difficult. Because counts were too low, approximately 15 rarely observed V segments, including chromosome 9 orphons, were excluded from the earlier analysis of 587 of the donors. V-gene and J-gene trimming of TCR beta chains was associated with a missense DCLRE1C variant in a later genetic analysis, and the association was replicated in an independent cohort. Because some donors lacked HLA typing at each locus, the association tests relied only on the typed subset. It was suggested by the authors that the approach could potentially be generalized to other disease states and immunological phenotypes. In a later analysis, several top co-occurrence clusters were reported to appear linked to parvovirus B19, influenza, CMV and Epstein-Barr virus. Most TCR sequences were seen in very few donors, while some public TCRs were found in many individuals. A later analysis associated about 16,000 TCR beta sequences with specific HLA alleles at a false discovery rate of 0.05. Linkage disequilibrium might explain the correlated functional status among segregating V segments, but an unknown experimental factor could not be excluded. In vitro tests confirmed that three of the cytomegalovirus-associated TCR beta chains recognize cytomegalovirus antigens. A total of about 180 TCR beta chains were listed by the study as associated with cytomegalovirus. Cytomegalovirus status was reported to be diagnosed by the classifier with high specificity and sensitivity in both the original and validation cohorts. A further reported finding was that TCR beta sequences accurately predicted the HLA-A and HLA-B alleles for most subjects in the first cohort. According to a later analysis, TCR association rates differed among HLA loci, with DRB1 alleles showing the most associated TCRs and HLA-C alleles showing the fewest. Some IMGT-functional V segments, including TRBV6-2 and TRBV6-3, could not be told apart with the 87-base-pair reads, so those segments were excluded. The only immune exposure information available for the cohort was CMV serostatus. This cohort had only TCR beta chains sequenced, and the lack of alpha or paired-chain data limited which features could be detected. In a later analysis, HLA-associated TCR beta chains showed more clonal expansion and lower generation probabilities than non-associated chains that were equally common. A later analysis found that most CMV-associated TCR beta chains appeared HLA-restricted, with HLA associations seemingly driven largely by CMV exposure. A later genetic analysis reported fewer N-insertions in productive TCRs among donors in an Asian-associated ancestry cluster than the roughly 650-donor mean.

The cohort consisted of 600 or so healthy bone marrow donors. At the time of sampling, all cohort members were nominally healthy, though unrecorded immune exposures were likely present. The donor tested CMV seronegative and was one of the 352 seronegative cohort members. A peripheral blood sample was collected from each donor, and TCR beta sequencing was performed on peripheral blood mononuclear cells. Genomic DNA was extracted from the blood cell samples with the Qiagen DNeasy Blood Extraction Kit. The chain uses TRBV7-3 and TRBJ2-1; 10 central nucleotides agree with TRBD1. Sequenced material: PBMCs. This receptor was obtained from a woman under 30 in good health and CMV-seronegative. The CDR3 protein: CASSTGQGLSEQFF. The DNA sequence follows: TGTGCCAGCAGCACGGGACAGGGGTTGAGTGAGCAGTTCTTC.